Below, 14 T cell receptor beta chains from the same sample are listed, as sequenced in a study of graft-versus-host responses after intestinal transplantation. The repertoire was sequenced with immunoSEQ multiplex PCR; TCRdb's copy has only in-frame clones and lacks some. The profile shows about 88,000 clones, approximately 87% of them singletons. No antigen has been identified for these receptors. The sample consisted of unstimulated CD4+ T cells sorted from spleen or lymph node cells, taken before intestinal transplant. The receptors stem from a human donor who received an intestinal transplant.

CDR3 nucleotide sequence: TGTGCCAGCAGCCTTTCTGGCGGGGGGTCGGATACGCAGTATTTT. Its protein product is CASSLSGGGSDTQYF. The chain uses TRBV6-5 and TRBJ2-3, with 8 bases that match TRBD2. The CDR3 loop spans 15 amino acids. Trimming removed 6 bases from V and 6 bases from J; junction bases left unmatched: 11. Germline loops: CDR1 MNHEY, CDR2 SVGAGI.

V gene TRBV6-1 combines with J gene TRBJ1-2; TRBD1 might be the D (5 bases). Between the trimmed V and J ends, which lost 7 bases and 5 bases, there was a span of 20 bases. The CDR3 runs 15 residues. CDR1 is MNHNS, CDR2 SASEGT, per germline. CDR3 nucleotides: TGTGCCAGCAAAGGACCCCCTTCCAAGGGGTATGGCTACACCTTC. Amino acid sequence: CASKGPPSKGYGYTF.

The V and J genes are TRBV5-1 and TRBJ1-1, with no clear D. The germline V and J ends were trimmed by 0 bases and 8 bases, with 11 bases remaining between them. The CDR3 totals 13 residues. Germline CDR1 SGHRS, CDR2 YFSETQ. CDR3 DNA sequence: TGCGCCAGCAGCTTGGAAGGGAGGGTCGAAGCTTTCTTT. It is translated as CASSLEGRVEAFF.

The J gene is TRBJ1-2, the V gene TRBV6-5; possible D gene TRBD1, 6 bases. Trimming left V 4 bases short and J 8 bases short, with 11 bases between. Germline lookup yields CDR1 MNHEY and CDR2 SVGAGI. The CDR3 has 12 amino acids. CDR3 coding DNA: TGTGCCAGCAGTTGGCCAGGGGAGGGCTACACCTTC. As protein: CASSWPGEGYTF.

The V and J genes are TRBV9 and TRBJ1-6; TRBD1 matches at 7 bases. From germline, CDR1 is SGDLS and CDR2 YYNGEE. The CDR3 consists of 14 residues. The V gene end was trimmed by 3 bases and the J gene end by 7 bases; junction bases not matched to a gene: 4. The CDR3 DNA is TGTGCCAGCAGCGACCGGGACAGAAATTCACCCCTCCACTTT. As protein: CASSDRDRNSPLHF.

The chain employs TRBV5-1 and TRBJ2-2, with TRBD2 matching over 11 bases. J gave up 1 base and V 1 base, and 0 bases lay outside the gene matches. The CDR3 covers 16 residues. Germline V CDR1 and CDR2: SGHRS, YFSETQ. The CDR3 DNA follows: TGCGCCAGCAGCTTGCTAGCGGGGGGGAACACCGGGGAGCTGTTTTTT. Amino acids: CASSLLAGGNTGELFF. Full variable domain (outside the CDR3, taken from reference TRBV5-1 and TRBJ2-2): KAGVTQTPRYLIKTRGQQVTLSCSPISGHRSVSWYQQTPGQGLQFLFEYFSETQRNKGNFPGRFSGRQFSNSRSEMNVSTLELGDSALYLCASSLLAGGNTGELFFGEGSRLTVL.

The gene calls are TRBV20-1 and TRBJ2-5; 7 bases line up with TRBD2. Germline assignment: CDR1 DFQATT and CDR2 SNEGSKA (reference sequence). The CDR3 consists of 11 residues. The CDR3 DNA follows: TGCAGGGCGGCAGCGGGGGAGACCCAGTACTTC. Translated: CRAAAGETQYF.

The chain is built from TRBV4-1 and TRBJ2-7, with D possibly matching TRBD1 (6 bases). Germline V CDR1 and CDR2: MGHRA, YSYEKL. V was trimmed by 1 base and J by 1 base, leaving 8 bases between them. This CDR3 contains 14 residues. CDR3 sequence: CASSQVGGSYEQYF. The CDR3 nucleotides read TGCGCCAGCAGCCAAGTAGGGGGTTCCTACGAGCAGTACTTC.

The chain employs TRBV7-8 and TRBJ2-1, with unresolved D. The CDR3 extends over 17 amino acids. In germline, CDR1 is SGHVS, CDR2 FQNEAQ. V shed 1 base and J shed 0 bases, with 13 bases lying between them. This CDR3 reads CASSLVAPYSSYNEQFF. CDR3 DNA sequence: TGTGCCAGCAGCTTAGTAGCCCCCTATAGCTCCTACAATGAGCAGTTCTTC.

V and J are TRBV27 and TRBJ2-3; 7 bases are a match to TRBD1. With V trimmed by 6 bases and J by 2 bases, 14 bases remained unmatched. Germline V gives CDR1 MNHEY, CDR2 SMNVEV (reference sequence). This CDR3 region has 17 residues. CDR3 residues: CASRQGAQGYTTDTQYF. CDR3 in DNA: TGTGCCAGCAGGCAAGGGGCACAGGGGTACACCACAGATACGCAGTATTTT.

Only one count was recorded for this clone. The chain is built from TRBV5-1 and TRBJ2-1; 10 bases are a match to TRBD1. Germline trimming cut 4 bases from V and 6 bases from J; bases unmatched to any gene: 7. CDR1 SGHRS and CDR2 YFSETQ come from the germline V gene. The CDR3 spans 15 residues. CDR3 residues: CASSQGGDRGNEQFF. CDR3 bases: TGCGCCAGCAGCCAAGGAGGGGACAGGGGCAATGAGCAGTTCTTC. Full variable domain (outside the CDR3, taken from reference TRBV5-1 and TRBJ2-1): KAGVTQTPRYLIKTRGQQVTLSCSPISGHRSVSWYQQTPGQGLQFLFEYFSETQRNKGNFPGRFSGRQFSNSRSEMNVSTLELGDSALYLCASSQGGDRGNEQFFGPGTRLTVL.

The CDR3 DNA sequence: TGTGCCAGTCTAGGATGGGGCCAGAACTATGGCTACACCTTC. This gives the protein CASLGWGQNYGYTF. The chain is built from TRBV19 and TRBJ1-2, with D possibly matching TRBD1 (5 bases). Germline CDR1 LNHDA, CDR2 SQIVND (reference sequence). CDR3 size: 14 residues. Between the trimmed V and J ends, which lost 8 bases and 2 bases, there was a span of 15 bases.

This clone was seen once. The chain couples TRBV12-5 to TRBJ1-2; D is uncertain. The CDR3 is made up of 14 amino acids. Germline V gene data show CDR1 as LGHNT and CDR2 as FRNRAP. The V end lost 4 bases, the J end lost 9 bases, and 18 bases lay between the germline ends. In DNA, the CDR3 is TGTGCTAGTGGTTCCCCTCCGGCGGCGGAGAGCTACACCTTC. Its protein is CASGSPPAAESYTF.

The gene calls are TRBV9 and TRBJ1-1; 8 bases line up with TRBD1. CDR1 is SGDLS, CDR2 YYNGEE, per germline. V gave up 3 bases and J gave up 6 bases; unmatched junction bases: 10. This CDR3 is 15 amino acids long. For the CDR3, the DNA is TGTGCCAGCAGCGCCCGGACAGGGTTTGTGTCTGAAGCTTTCTTT. Its protein is CASSARTGFVSEAFF.